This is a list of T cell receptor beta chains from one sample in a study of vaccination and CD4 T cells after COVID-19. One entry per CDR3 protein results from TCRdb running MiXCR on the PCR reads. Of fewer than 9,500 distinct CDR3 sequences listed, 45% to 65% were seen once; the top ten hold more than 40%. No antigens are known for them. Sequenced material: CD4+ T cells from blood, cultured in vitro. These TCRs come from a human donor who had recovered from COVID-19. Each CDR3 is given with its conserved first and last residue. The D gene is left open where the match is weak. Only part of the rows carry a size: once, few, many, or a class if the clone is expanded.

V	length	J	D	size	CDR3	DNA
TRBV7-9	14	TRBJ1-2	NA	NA	CASSARGGAGGYTF	TGTGCCAGCAGCGCCCGTGGGGGGGCGGGAGGCTACACCTTC
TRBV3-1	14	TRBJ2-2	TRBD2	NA	CASSQVAGTGELFF	TGTGCCAGCAGCCAAGTAGCGGGCACCGGGGAGCTGTTTTTT
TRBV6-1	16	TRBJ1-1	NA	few	CASRPSQGTENTEAFF	TGTGCCAGCAGACCATCCCAGGGGACGGAAAACACTGAAGCTTTCTTT
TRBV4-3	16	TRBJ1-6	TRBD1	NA	CASSQDGQGTNSPLHF	TGCGCCAGCAGCCAAGATGGACAGGGTACAAATTCACCCCTCCACTTT
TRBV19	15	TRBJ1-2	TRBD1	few	CASRFKTGHNYGYTF	TGTGCCAGTAGATTCAAGACAGGGCACAACTATGGCTACACCTTC
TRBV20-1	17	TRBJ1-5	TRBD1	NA	CSAREGWDRGASQPQHF	TGCAGTGCTAGAGAAGGTTGGGACAGGGGAGCGAGTCAGCCCCAGCATTTT
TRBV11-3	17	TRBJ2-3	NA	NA	CASSPTRFYESTDTQYF	TGTGCCAGCAGCCCGACTAGATTCTATGAAAGCACAGATACGCAGTATTTT
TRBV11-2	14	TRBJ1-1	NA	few	CASSSITGYTEAFF	TGTGCCAGCAGCTCGATAACAGGGTACACTGAAGCTTTCTTT
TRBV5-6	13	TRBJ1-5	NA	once	CASSPLGRQPQHF	TGTGCCAGCAGCCCCCTTGGTAGACAGCCCCAGCATTTT
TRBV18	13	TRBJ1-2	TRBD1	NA	CASSTTGDYGYTF	TGTGCCAGCTCAACGACAGGGGACTATGGCTACACCTTC
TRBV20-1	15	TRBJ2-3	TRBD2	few	CSARDLERGTDTQYF	TGCAGTGCTAGAGATCTGGAGCGGGGTACAGATACGCAGTATTTT
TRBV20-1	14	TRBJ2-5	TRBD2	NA	CSAPPGASGGTQYF	TGCAGTGCCCCCCCGGGGGCTAGCGGGGGGACCCAGTACTTC
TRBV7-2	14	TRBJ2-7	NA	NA	CASSPGLISYEQYF	TGTGCCAGCAGTCCGGGGTTGATCTCCTACGAGCAGTACTTC
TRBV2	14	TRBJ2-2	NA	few	CASTGRGNTGELFF	TGTGCCAGCACGGGGCGGGGAAACACCGGGGAGCTGTTTTTT
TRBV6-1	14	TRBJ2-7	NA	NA	CASRTHGPLSEQYF	TGTGCCAGCAGAACCCATGGCCCCCTTAGCGAGCAGTACTTC
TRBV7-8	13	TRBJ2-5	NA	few	CASSRQFQETQYF	TGTGCCAGCAGCCGACAGTTCCAAGAGACCCAGTACTTC
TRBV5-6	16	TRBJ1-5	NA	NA	CASSLAGQISNQPQHF	TGTGCCAGCAGCCTAGCAGGACAGATTAGCAATCAGCCCCAGCATTTT
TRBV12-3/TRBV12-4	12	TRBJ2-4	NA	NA	CASSLGKNIQYF	TGTGCCAGCAGTTTGGGAAAAAACATTCAGTACTTC
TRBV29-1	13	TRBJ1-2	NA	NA	CSVRPGMNYGYTF	TGCAGCGTCCGACCAGGGATGAACTATGGCTACACCTTC
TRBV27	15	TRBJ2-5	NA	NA	CASSLTPWKQETQYF	TGTGCCAGCAGTTTAACCCCTTGGAAACAAGAGACCCAGTACTTC
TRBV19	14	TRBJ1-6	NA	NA	CASSMSRSNSPLHF	TGTGCCAGTAGTATGTCCCGGTCTAATTCACCCCTCCACTTT
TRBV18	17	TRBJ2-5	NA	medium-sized	CASSPRTQAGSGETQYF	TGTGCCAGCTCACCACGGACGCAAGCAGGGTCAGGAGAGACCCAGTACTTC
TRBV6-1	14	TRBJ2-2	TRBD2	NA	CASISGGLAGELFF	TGTGCCAGCATAAGCGGGGGCCTCGCCGGGGAGCTGTTTTTT
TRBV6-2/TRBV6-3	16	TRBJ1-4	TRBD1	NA	CASSYSRTGKGEKLFF	TGTGCCAGCAGTTACTCCCGGACAGGGAAGGGTGAAAAACTGTTTTTT
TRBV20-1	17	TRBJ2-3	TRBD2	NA	CSAIHSSGGARTDTQYF	TGCAGTGCTATCCATTCTAGCGGGGGGGCCAGGACAGATACGCAGTATTTT
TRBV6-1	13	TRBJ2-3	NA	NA	CASLLAITDTQYF	TGTGCCAGCCTTTTGGCTATCACAGATACGCAGTATTTT
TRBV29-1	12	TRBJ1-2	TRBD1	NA	CSAGQGVGGYTF	TGCAGCGCGGGACAGGGGGTCGGTGGCTACACCTTC
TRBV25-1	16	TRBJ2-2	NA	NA	CASSEKGFSGTGELFF	TGTGCCAGCAGTGAGAAAGGGTTTTCGGGGACCGGGGAGCTGTTTTTT
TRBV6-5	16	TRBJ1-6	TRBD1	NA	CASSYSPSGGDSPLHF	TGTGCCAGCAGTTACTCACCCTCAGGGGGCGATTCACCCCTCCACTTT
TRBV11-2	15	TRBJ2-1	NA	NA	CASSVGQASYNEQFF	TGTGCCAGCTCCGTCGGGCAGGCCTCCTACAATGAGCAGTTCTTC
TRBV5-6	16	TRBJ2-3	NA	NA	CASSARTSASTDTQYF	TGTGCCAGCAGCGCCCGGACTTCTGCTAGCACAGATACGCAGTATTTT
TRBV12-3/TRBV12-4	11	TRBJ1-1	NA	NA	CASSATGAAFF	TGTGCCAGCAGTGCGACAGGTGCAGCTTTCTTT
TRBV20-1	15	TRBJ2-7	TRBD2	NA	CSATETSGGHYEQYF	TGCAGTGCAACCGAAACTAGCGGGGGGCACTACGAGCAGTACTTC
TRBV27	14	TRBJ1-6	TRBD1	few	CASSSAGGNSPLHF	TGTGCCAGCAGTTCCGCAGGGGGTAATTCACCCCTCCACTTT
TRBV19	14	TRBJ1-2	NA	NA	CASSIVGANYGYTF	TGTGCCAGTAGTATAGTAGGGGCCAACTATGGCTACACCTTC
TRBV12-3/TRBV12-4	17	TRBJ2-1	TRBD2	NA	CASLGGSGGPPVNEQFF	TGTGCCAGCTTAGGGGGTAGCGGGGGTCCTCCGGTCAATGAGCAGTTCTTC